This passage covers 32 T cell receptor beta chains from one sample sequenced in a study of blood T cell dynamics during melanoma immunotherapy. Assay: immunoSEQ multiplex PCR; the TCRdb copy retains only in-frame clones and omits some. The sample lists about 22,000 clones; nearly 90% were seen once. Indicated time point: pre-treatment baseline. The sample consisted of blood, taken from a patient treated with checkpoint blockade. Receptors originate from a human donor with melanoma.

CDR3 DNA: TGCGCCAGCAGGTTTTGGGGGAGTGAAATGAACACTGAAGCTTTCTTT. Translated: CASRFWGSEMNTEAFF. This rearrangement joins TRBV5-1 to TRBJ1-1; perhaps TRBD1 as D (5 bases). V was cut by 5 bases and J by 0 bases, with 17 bases left in between. The germline V gene encodes CDR1 SGHRS and CDR2 YFSETQ. The CDR3 consists of 16 residues.

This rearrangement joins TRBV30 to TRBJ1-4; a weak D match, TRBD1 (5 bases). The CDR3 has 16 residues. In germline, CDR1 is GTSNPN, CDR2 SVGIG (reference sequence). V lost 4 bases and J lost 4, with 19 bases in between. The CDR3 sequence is CAWIPWGFGGNEKLFF. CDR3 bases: TGTGCCTGGATCCCTTGGGGATTTGGGGGTAATGAAAAACTGTTTTTT.

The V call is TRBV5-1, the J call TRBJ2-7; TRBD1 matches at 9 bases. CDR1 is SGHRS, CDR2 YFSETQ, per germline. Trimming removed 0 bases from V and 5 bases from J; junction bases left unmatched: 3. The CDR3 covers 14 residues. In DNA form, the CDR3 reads TGCGCCAGCAGCTTGGAGACAGGGGGAGACGAGCAGTACTTC. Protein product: CASSLETGGDEQYF.

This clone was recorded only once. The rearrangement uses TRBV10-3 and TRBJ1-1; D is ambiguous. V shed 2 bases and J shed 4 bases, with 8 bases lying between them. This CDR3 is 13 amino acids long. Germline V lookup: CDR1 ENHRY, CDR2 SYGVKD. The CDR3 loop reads CAISESSPTEAFF. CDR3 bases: TGTGCCATCAGTGAGAGTAGTCCCACTGAAGCTTTCTTT.

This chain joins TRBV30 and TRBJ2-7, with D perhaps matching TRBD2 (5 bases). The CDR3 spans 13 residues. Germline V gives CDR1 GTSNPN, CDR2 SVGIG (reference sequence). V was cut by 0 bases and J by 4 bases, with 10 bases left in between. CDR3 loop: CAWSVLLAYEQYF. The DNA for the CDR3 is TGTGCCTGGAGTGTCCTGCTAGCTTACGAGCAGTACTTC.

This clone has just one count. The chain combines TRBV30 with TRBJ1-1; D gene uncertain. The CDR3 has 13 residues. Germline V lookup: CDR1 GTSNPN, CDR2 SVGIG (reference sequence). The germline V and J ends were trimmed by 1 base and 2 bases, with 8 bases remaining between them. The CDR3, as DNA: TGTGCCTGGAGTGCGCAGCGTAACACTGAAGCTTTCTTT. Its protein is CAWSAQRNTEAFF.

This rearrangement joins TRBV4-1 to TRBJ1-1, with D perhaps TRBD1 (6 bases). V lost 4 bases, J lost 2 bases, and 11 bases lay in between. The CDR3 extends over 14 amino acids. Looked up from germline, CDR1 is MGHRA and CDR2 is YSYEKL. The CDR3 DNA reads TGCGCCAGCAGCCGAGGGACACCCAACACTGAAGCTTTCTTT. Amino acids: CASSRGTPNTEAFF.

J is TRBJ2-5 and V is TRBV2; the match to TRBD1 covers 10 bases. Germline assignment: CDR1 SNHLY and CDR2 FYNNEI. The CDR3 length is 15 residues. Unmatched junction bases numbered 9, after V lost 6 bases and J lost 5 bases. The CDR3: CASRVRQGARETQYF. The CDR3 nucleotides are TGTGCCAGCAGAGTCCGACAGGGGGCCCGGGAGACCCAGTACTTC.

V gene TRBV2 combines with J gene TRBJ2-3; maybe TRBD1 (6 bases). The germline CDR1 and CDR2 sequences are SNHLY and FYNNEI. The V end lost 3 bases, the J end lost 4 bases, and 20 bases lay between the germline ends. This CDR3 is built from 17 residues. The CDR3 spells CASSDSGLVGTSDTQYF. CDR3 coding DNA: TGTGCCAGCAGTGATTCCGGACTGGTCGGGACATCAGATACGCAGTATTTT.

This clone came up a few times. The CDR3 loop is CATSRDRRGGYTF. In DNA form, the CDR3 reads TGTGCCACCAGCAGAGATAGGAGGGGTGGCTACACCTTC. The rearrangement links TRBV15 to TRBJ1-2; a weak D match, TRBD1 (5 bases). The CDR3 contains 13 residues. V lost 0 bases to trimming and J lost 7 bases, with 9 bases between them. Germline lookup yields CDR1 LNHNV and CDR2 YYDKDF (reference sequence).

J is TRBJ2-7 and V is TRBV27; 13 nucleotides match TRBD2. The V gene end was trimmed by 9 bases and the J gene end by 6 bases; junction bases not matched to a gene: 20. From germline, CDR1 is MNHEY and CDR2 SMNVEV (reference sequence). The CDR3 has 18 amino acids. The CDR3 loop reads CARSTSGGLDNSFSEQYF. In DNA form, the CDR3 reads TGTGCCAGGTCGACTAGCGGGGGGCTGGATAACTCTTTTTCCGAGCAGTACTTC.

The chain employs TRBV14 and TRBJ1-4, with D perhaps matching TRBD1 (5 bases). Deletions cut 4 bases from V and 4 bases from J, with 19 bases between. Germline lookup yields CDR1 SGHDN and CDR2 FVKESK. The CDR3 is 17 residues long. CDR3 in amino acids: CASSPGGSWRINEKLFF. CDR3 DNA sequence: TGTGCCAGCAGCCCGGGGGGGTCCTGGCGGATTAATGAAAAACTGTTTTTT.

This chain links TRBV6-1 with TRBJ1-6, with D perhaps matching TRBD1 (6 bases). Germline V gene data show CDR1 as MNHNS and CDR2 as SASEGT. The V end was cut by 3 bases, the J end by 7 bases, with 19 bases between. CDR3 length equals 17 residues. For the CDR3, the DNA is TGTGCCAGCAGTGACCGGGGCGGGGGGGCGTCAAATTCACCCCTCCACTTT. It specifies CASSDRGGGASNSPLHF.

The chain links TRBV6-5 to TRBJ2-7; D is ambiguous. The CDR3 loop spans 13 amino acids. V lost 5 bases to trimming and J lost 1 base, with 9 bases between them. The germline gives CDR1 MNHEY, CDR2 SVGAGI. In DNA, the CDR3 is TGTGCCAGCAGTCCAGCTCGTTCCTACGAGCAGTACTTC. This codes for CASSPARSYEQYF.

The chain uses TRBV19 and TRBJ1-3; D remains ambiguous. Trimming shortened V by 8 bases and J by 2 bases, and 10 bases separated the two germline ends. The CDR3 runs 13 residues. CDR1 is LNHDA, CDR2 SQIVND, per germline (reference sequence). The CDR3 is CASLLGAGNTIYF. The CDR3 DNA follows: TGTGCCAGTCTGCTGGGAGCTGGAAACACCATATATTTT. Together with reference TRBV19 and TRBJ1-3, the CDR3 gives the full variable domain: DGGITQSPKYLFRKEGQNVTLSCEQNLNHDAMYWYRQDPGQGLRLIYYSQIVNDFQKGDIAEGYSVSREKKESFPLTVTSAQKNPTAFYLCASLLGAGNTIYFGEGSWLTVV.

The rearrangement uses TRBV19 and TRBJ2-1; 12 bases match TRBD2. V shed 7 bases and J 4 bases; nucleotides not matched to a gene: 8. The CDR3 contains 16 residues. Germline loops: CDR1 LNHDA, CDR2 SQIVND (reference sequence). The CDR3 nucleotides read TGTGCCAGTACCATCGGGACTAGCGGGCTGTACAATGAGCAGTTCTTC. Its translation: CASTIGTSGLYNEQFF.

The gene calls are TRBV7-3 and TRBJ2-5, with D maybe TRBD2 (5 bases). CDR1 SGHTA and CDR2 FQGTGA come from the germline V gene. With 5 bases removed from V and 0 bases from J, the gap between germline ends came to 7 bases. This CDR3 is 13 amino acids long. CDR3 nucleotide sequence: TGTGCCAGCAGCCCGGACTACCAAGAGACCCAGTACTTC. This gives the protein CASSPDYQETQYF.

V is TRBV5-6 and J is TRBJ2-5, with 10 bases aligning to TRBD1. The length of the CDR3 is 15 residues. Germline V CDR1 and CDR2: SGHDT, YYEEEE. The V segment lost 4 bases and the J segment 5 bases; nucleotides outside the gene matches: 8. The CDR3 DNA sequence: TGTGCCAGCAGCGAGCCGGGACAGGGGAGGGAGACCCAGTACTTC. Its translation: CASSEPGQGRETQYF.

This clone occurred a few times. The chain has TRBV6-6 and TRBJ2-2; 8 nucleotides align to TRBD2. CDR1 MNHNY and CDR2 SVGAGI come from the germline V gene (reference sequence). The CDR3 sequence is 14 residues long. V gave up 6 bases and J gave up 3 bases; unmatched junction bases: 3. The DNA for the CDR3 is TGTGCCAGCAGCAAACTAGCGGACACCGGGGAGCTGTTTTTT. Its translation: CASSKLADTGELFF.

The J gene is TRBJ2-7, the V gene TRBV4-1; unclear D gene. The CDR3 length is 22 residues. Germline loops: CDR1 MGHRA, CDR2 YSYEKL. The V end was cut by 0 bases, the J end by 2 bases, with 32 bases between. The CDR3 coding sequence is TGCGCCAGCAGCCAAGATGTTATCCTGGGTCAGCTACCCTCGACTTTGCCCTACGAGCAGTACTTC. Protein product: CASSQDVILGQLPSTLPYEQYF.

The CDR3 reads CSVGQTSLEAFF. The CDR3 DNA follows: TGCAGCGTTGGGCAGACGAGCCTTGAAGCTTTCTTT. This chain uses TRBV29-1 with TRBJ1-1; D remains unclear. The CDR3 has 12 residues. Germline-derived CDR1 and CDR2 are SQVTM and ANQGSEA. V was shortened by 4 bases and J by 7 bases, with 13 bases between the two germline ends.

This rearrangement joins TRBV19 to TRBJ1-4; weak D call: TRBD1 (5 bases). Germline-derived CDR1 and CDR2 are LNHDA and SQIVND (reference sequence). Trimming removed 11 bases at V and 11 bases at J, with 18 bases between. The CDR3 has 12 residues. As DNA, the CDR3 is TGTGCCTCAAGGGACCTTGCCCTCAAACTGTTTTTT. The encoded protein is CASRDLALKLFF.

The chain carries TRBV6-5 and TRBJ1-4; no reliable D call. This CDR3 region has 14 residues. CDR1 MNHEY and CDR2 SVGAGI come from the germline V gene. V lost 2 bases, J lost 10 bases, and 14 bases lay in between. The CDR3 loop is CASSYQRDYGKLFF. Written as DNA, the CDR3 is TGTGCCAGCAGTTACCAAAGGGATTATGGAAAACTGTTTTTT.

This CDR3 reads CAWSFAQGWRDTIYF. The CDR3 bases are TGTGCCTGGAGTTTCGCGCAGGGATGGAGGGACACCATATATTTT. The J gene is TRBJ1-3, the V gene TRBV30; tentative D call: TRBD1 (5 bases). V was clipped by 2 bases and J by 8 bases, with 19 bases between them. Per the germline V gene, CDR1 is GTSNPN and CDR2 is SVGIG (reference sequence). The CDR3 is 15 residues long.

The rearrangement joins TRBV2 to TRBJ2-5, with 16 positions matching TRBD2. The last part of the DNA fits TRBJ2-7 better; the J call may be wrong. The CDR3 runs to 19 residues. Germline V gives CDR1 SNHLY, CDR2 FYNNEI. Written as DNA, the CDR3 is TGTGCCAGCAGTTCACCGGGACTAGCGGGAGGGAACGGGGGGCTCGAGCAGTACTTC. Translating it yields CASSSPGLAGGNGGLEQYF.

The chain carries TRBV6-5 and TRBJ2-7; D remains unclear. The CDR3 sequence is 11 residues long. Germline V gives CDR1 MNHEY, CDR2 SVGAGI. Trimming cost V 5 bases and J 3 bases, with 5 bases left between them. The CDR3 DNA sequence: TGTGCCAGCAGTCGGAACTACGAGCAGTACTTC. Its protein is CASSRNYEQYF.

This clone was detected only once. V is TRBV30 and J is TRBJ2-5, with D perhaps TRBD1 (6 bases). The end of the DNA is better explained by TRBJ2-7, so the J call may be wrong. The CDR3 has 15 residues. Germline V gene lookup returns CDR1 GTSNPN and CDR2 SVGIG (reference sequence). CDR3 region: CAWAGQLTGYYEQYF. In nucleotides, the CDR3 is TGTGCCTGGGCTGGTCAACTGACAGGATACTACGAGCAGTACTTC.

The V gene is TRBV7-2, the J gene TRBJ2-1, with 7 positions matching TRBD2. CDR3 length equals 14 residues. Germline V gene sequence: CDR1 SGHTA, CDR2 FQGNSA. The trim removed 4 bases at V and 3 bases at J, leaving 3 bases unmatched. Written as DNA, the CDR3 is TGTGCCAGCAGCTGGGGGAGGGGCTACAATGAGCAGTTCTTC. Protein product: CASSWGRGYNEQFF. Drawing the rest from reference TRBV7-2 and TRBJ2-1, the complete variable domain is GAGVSQSPSNKVTEKGKDVELRCDPISGHTALYWYRQSLGQGLEFLIYFQGNSAPDKSGLPSDRFSAERTGGSVSTLTIQRTQQEDSAVYLCASSWGRGYNEQFFGPGTRLTVL.

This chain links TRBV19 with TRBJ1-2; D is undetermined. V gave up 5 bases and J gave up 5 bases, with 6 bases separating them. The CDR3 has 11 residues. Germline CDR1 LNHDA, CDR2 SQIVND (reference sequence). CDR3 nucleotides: TGTGCCAGTAGTTACCGATATGGCTACACCTTC. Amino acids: CASSYRYGYTF.

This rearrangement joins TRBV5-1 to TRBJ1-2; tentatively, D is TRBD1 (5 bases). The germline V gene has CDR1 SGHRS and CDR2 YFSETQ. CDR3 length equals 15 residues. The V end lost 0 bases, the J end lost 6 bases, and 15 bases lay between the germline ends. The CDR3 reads CASSLVTAPGHGYTF. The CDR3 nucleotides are TGCGCCAGCAGCTTGGTGACAGCACCGGGGCATGGCTACACCTTC.

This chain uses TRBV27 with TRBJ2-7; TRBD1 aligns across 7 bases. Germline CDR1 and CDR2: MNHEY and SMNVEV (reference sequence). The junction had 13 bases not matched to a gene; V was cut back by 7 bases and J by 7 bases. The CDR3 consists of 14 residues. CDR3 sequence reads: CASTTTGNREEQYF. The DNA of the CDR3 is TGTGCCAGCACCACGACAGGGAACCGGGAAGAGCAGTACTTC.

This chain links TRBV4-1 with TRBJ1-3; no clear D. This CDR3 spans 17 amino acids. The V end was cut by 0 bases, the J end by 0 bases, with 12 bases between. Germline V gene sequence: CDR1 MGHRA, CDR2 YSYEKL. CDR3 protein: CASSQESGRSSGNTIYF. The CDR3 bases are TGCGCCAGCAGCCAAGAGTCAGGACGAAGCTCTGGAAACACCATATATTTT.